These 19 T cell receptor beta chains originate from one sample sequenced in a study of T cells in Graves' hyperthyroidism and ophthalmopathy. Researchers amplified the TCR beta CDR3 regions from RNA transcripts. The HTBI primer set served for first-round RT-PCR of the TCR CDR3. A single record per CDR3 protein comes from TCRdb applying MiXCR to the multiplex PCR reads. The sample contains around 340,000 distinct CDR3 sequences, 11% to 15% of which appear only once. The sequencing input was blood. Receptors originate from a woman between 25 and 40 years old with Graves' hyperthyroidism.

This clonotype occurred a few times. The rearrangement links TRBV6-5 to TRBJ2-7, with D possibly matching TRBD1 (5 bases). Trimming removed 0 bases from V and 1 base from J, with 10 bases in between. The CDR3 has 15 amino acids. Germline lookup yields CDR1 MNHEY and CDR2 SVGAGI. The CDR3 DNA reads as TGTGCCAGCAGTTACTCTCGGACAAGTTCCTACGAGCAGTACTTC. It encodes CASSYSRTSSYEQYF.

The chain uses TRBV30 and TRBJ1-6; 8 positions match TRBD1. There are 14 residues in the CDR3. The trim removed 1 base at V and 9 bases at J, leaving 5 bases unmatched. Per the germline V gene, CDR1 is GTSNPN and CDR2 is SVGIG (reference sequence). The CDR3 DNA follows: TGTGCCTGGAGTGCAGGGACAGGAGTTTCACCCCTCCACTTT. Encoded protein: CAWSAGTGVSPLHF.

This clonotype was recorded at least ten times. V and J are TRBV20-1 and TRBJ2-1; tentatively, D is TRBD2 (5 bases). Per the germline V gene, CDR1 is DFQATT and CDR2 is SNEGSKA (reference sequence). Trimming left V 6 bases short and J 1 base short, with 10 bases between. The CDR3 has 13 amino acids. As DNA, the CDR3 is TGCAGTGCCTACAGCGGTTCCTACAATGAGCAGTTCTTC. This gives the protein CSAYSGSYNEQFF.

This clonotype has at least ten counts. J is TRBJ1-1 and V is TRBV28; no clear D. The CDR3 is 13 amino acids. V was pared by 6 bases and J by 0 bases, with 8 bases between. Germline V gives CDR1 MDHEN, CDR2 SYDVKM. DNA for the CDR3: TGTGCCAGCAGGGATCAGCTGAACACTGAAGCTTTCTTT. Amino acid sequence: CASRDQLNTEAFF. The variable domain in full, completed from reference TRBV28 and TRBJ1-1, reads DVKVTQSSRYLVKRTGEKVFLECVQDMDHENMFWYRQDPGLGLRLIYFSYDVKMKEKGDIPEGYSVSREKKERFSLILESASTNQTSMYLCASRDQLNTEAFFGQGTRLTVV.

This clonotype was counted at least ten times. This sequence joins TRBV13 and TRBJ2-5, with a tentative D call TRBD2 (5 bases). This CDR3 contains 12 residues. Trimming removed 7 bases at V and 7 bases at J, with 13 bases between. CDR1 is PRHDT, CDR2 FYEKMQ, per germline (reference sequence). The CDR3 bases are TGTGCCAGCACCCAGAGGGCGGGGACCCAGTACTTC. It encodes CASTQRAGTQYF. Filled out from reference TRBV13 and TRBJ2-5, the complete variable domain reads AAGVIQSPRHLIKEKRETATLKCYPIPRHDTVYWYQQGPGQDPQFLISFYEKMQSDKGSIPDRFSAQQFSDYHSELNMSSLELGDSALYFCASTQRAGTQYFGPGTRLLVL.

This clonotype has a count of ten or more. The rearrangement links TRBV19 to TRBJ1-1; 7 bases are shared with TRBD1. The CDR3 extends over 16 amino acids. Germline values: CDR1 LNHDA, CDR2 SQIVND (reference sequence). V dropped 4 bases and J dropped 2; count of bases not matched to a gene: 10. The CDR3 sequence: CASSSNPGTDNTEAFF. DNA of the CDR3: TGTGCCAGTAGTAGTAATCCCGGGACAGACAACACTGAAGCTTTCTTT.

This clonotype showed up many times. The chain combines TRBV28 with TRBJ2-5; D is uncertain. Per the germline V gene, CDR1 is MDHEN and CDR2 is SYDVKM. The CDR3 is made up of 12 amino acids. Between the trimmed V and J ends, which lost 6 bases and 5 bases, there was a span of 10 bases. This chain's CDR3 is CASSPSPETQYF. CDR3 DNA: TGTGCCAGCAGCCCATCCCCTGAGACCCAGTACTTC.

Comments on this clonotype: Possible read error: a much larger clone is one base away. This chain uses TRBV2 with TRBJ2-1; 7 positions agree with TRBD1. The CDR3 spans 12 residues. Germline CDR1 is SNHLY and CDR2 is FYNNEI. The J segment lost 9 bases and the V segment lost 4 bases, leaving 3 bases of the junction unmatched. This chain's CDR3 is CASSGYRGEQFF. CDR3 nucleotide sequence: TGTGCCAGCAGTGGCTACAGGGGTGAGCAGTTCTTC.

V usage is TRBV20-1 and J usage is TRBJ2-3, with 7 positions matching TRBD1. Germline V gene sequence: CDR1 DFQATT, CDR2 SNEGSKA (reference sequence). The CDR3 length is 13 residues. V trimming: 5 bases; J trimming: 0 bases; junction bases outside the gene matches: 2. CDR3 sequence reads: CSAWTGSTDTQYF. DNA of the CDR3: TGCAGTGCTTGGACAGGAAGCACAGATACGCAGTATTTT.

This clonotype came up a few times. The chain uses TRBV28 and TRBJ1-2; no clear D gene. The CDR3 has 16 amino acids. Germline V gene lookup returns CDR1 MDHEN and CDR2 SYDVKM. V gave up 6 bases and J gave up 0 bases, with 17 bases separating them. The CDR3 here is CASRPGSIVANYGYTF. In DNA form, the CDR3 reads TGTGCCAGCAGGCCTGGGTCTATCGTTGCTAACTATGGCTACACCTTC.

This clonotype was seen more than once but under ten times. The chain has TRBV28 and TRBJ2-7; D possibly corresponds to TRBD2 (5 bases). V dropped 6 bases and J dropped 6 bases, with 18 bases sitting between them. CDR3 size: 14 residues. Germline CDR1 reads MDHEN; CDR2 reads SYDVKM. DNA for the CDR3: TGTGCCAGCAGGCCCGTAGTCGTTCGGGGCGAGCAGTACTTC. Encoded protein: CASRPVVVRGEQYF.

This clonotype was counted ten times or more. The chain links TRBV12-3 or TRBV12-4 to TRBJ2-3; tentatively, D is TRBD2 (6 bases). The length of the CDR3 is 16 residues. Trimming pared 0 bases from V and 3 bases from J, leaving 13 bases between. CDR3 coding DNA: TGTGCCAGCAGTTTAGCGCTTCGGGAGAATACAGATACGCAGTATTTT. It codes for CASSLALRENTDTQYF.

The rearrangement links TRBV7-2 to TRBJ1-2, with 8 bases that match TRBD1. Trimming at V came to 5 bases and at J to 3 bases, leaving 5 bases not matched to a gene. The CDR3 has 14 residues. Looked up from germline, CDR1 is SGHTA and CDR2 is FQGNSA. The CDR3 here is CASSRQTGDYGYTF. The CDR3 DNA sequence: TGTGCCAGCAGCCGGCAGACAGGGGACTATGGCTACACCTTC.

This clonotype has just a few counts. V and J are TRBV20-1 and TRBJ2-7, with D perhaps matching TRBD1 (8 bases). This CDR3 contains 14 residues. V lost 6 bases to trimming and J lost 6 bases, with 21 bases between them. Germline loops: CDR1 DFQATT, CDR2 SNEGSKA (reference sequence). The CDR3 sequence is CSAGGQGAALEQYF. DNA for the CDR3: TGCAGTGCCGGGGGGCAGGGGGCCGCTCTCGAGCAGTACTTC.

This clonotype was counted once. The chain uses TRBV5-5 and TRBJ2-5; D may be TRBD1 (7 bases). CDR1 and CDR2 from the germline V gene are SGHKS and YYEKEE (reference sequence). The CDR3 spans 18 residues. Trimming left V 4 bases short and J 5 bases short, with 27 bases between. The CDR3 DNA sequence: TGTGCCAGCAGCCCGCGGAGGGGGCTGGGGCGGGATGGCGAGACCCAGTACTTC. Translation gives CASSPRRGLGRDGETQYF.

This clonotype was recorded at least ten times. V and J are TRBV7-2 and TRBJ1-5, with 7 bases fitting TRBD1. Germline CDR1 and CDR2: SGHTA and FQGNSA. V lost 1 base and J lost 5; bases outside the gene matches: 8. This CDR3 has 16 amino acids. The CDR3 reads CASSLGDQGVHQPQHF. The CDR3, as DNA: TGTGCCAGCAGCTTAGGAGACCAGGGGGTCCATCAGCCCCAGCATTTT.

With respect to this clonotype: A much larger clone differs by one base, so this may be a read error. Because it lacks the conserved phenylalanine or tryptophan at the end, this CDR3 is likely a read error. The CDR3, as DNA: TGTGCCAGCGGCGGGGGCAACACCGGGGAGCTGTTTTCT. Amino acid sequence: CASGGGNTGELFS. The chain links TRBV6-1 to TRBJ2-2; D possibly corresponds to TRBD2 (7 bases). V shed 8 bases and J shed 2 bases, with 9 bases lying between them. Germline V lookup: CDR1 MNHNS, CDR2 SASEGT. The CDR3 has 13 amino acids.

The genes are TRBV4-2 and TRBJ2-7, with 7 positions matching TRBD1. CDR1 and CDR2 (germline): LGHNA, YNFKEQ. Trimming cost V 4 bases and J 3 bases; bases outside gene matches: 9. The length of the CDR3 is 15 residues. In nucleotides, the CDR3 is TGTGCCAGCAGCCGAGATAGGGACAGCGACTACGAGCAGTACTTC. This translates into CASSRDRDSDYEQYF.

At least ten counts were recorded for this clonotype. V gene TRBV12-3 or TRBV12-4 combines with J gene TRBJ1-1; D is unclear. V was trimmed by 6 bases and J by 1 base, leaving 15 bases between them. This CDR3 comprises 15 residues. This CDR3 reads CASSPNAVGNTEAFF. The DNA of the CDR3 is TGTGCCAGCAGCCCCAATGCGGTGGGGAACACTGAAGCTTTCTTT.